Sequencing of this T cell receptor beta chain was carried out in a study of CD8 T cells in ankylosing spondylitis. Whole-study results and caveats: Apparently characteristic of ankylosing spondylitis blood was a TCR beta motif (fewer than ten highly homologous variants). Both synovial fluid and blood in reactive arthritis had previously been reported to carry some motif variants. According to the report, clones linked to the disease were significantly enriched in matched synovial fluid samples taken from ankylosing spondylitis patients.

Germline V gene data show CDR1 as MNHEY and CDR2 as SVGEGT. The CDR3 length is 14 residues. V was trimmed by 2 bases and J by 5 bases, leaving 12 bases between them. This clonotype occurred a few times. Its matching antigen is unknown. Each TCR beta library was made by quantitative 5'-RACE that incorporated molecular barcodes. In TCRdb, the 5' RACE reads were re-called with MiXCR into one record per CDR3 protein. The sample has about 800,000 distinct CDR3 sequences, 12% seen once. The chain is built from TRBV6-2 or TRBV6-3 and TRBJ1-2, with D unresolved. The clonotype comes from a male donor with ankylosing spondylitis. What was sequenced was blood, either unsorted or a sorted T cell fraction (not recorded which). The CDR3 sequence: CASSYRLPEYGYTF. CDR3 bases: TGTGCCAGCAGTTACCGACTTCCGGAATATGGCTACACCTTC.